This T cell receptor (beta chain) was found in a study of blood T cells in healthy people across ages. V was pared by 0 bases and J by 4 bases, with 10 bases between. CDR3 length: 14 amino acids. In germline, CDR1 is SGHNT, CDR2 YYREEE (reference sequence). Alongside a J-beta primer mix, a sample-barcoded 5' primer served in a second PCR lasting roughly 6 to 12 cycles. Each cDNA molecule received a tag from a template-switch adaptor that had 12 random nucleotides. MiXCR, applied by TCRdb to the 5' RACE reads, yields one record per CDR3 protein. The repertoire holds 650,000 to 900,000 distinct CDR3 sequences, approximately 59% seen once, with roughly 25% in the top ten.

This sequence joins TRBV5-4 and TRBJ2-5, with a weak D call TRBD1 (5 bases). Sequencing input: blood. The origin of this receptor is a man aged 25-45 years in good health. CDR3 sequence reads: CASSLGSGSETQYF. The CDR3 DNA is TGTGCCAGCAGCTTGGGGTCAGGGTCAGAGACCCAGTACTTC.